The source of this TCR beta chain is a study of T cell repertoires in cytomegalovirus infection. One entry per CDR3 protein, called by TCRdb with MiXCR from the reads. The data contain about 570,000 distinct CDR3 sequences, roughly 43% of them singletons. This clonotype was detected a few times. Its antigen is not identified. Germline V lookup: CDR1 MNHEY, CDR2 SMNVEV (reference sequence). The CDR3 extends over 15 amino acids. V dropped 5 bases and J dropped 3; count of bases not matched to a gene: 6. The source of this sequence is a human donor in good health (CMV status not recorded). Some clones in this sample may be carry-over from other donors' samples. The sample consisted of cultured PBMCs, taken from culture after CMV antigen stimulation. This chain uses TRBV27 with TRBJ1-1, with TRBD1 identical over 10 bases. CDR3 sequence reads: CASSRRTGGDTEAFF. The CDR3 nucleotides are TGTGCCAGCAGTCGACGGACAGGGGGGGACACTGAAGCTTTCTTT.